The clone carrying this T cell receptor (beta chain) was picked up many times. At one boundary the junction diverges from the germline segment, which might be a read error. Library construction for TCR beta used iRepertoire HTBI primers and Arm-PCR of CDR3 regions. TCRdb used MiXCR to reprocess the multiplex PCR reads, holding one entry per CDR3 protein. The sample comprises 350,000 to 550,000 distinct CDR3 sequences, approximately 14% of which are singletons, and approximately 15% rests with the top ten. The time point here: newly diagnosed GD, antithyroid drugs for less than 3 months. PBMC RNA was the source of the TCR library. This entry belongs to a study of regulatory T cells in long-lasting Graves disease. The sample was also reused in another study, on T cells in Graves' hyperthyroidism and ophthalmopathy. As reported in that work: Hyperthyroidism patients were newly diagnosed, had disease duration under 2 months, and were aged 18 to 65 years. Lactation, pregnancy, other autoimmune disease or uncontrolled infection excluded patients. A set of HTBI primers served as the primers for a first-round RT-PCR of the TCR CDR3.

The sequenced sample was peripheral blood mononuclear cells (PBMCs), obtained at new diagnosis, from a patient treated with antithyroid drugs. The origin of this receptor is a woman between 45 and 65 years old with Graves disease.

Here the CDR3 DNA reads TGTGCCGGCAGTCAGCGGCGAGCGGGACAGGGGGGTGCTGAAGCTTTCTTT. Protein product: CAGSQRRAGQGGAEAFF. The chain links TRBV6-1 to TRBJ1-1; the match to TRBD1 covers 11 bases. The germline V gene encodes CDR1 MNHNS and CDR2 SASEGT. The CDR3 runs 17 residues.